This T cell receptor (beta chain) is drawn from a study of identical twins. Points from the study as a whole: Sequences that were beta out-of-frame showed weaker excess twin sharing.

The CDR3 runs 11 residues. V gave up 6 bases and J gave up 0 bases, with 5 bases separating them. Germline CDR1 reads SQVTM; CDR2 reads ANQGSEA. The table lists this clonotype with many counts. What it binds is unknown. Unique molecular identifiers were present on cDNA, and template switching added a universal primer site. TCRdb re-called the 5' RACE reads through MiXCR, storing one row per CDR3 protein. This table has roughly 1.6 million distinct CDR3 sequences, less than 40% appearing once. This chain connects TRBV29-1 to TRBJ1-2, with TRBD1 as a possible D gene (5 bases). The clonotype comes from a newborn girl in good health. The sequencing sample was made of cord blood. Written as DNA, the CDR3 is TGCAGCGTGACAGCTAACTATGGCTACACCTTC. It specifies CSVTANYGYTF.